This T cell receptor (beta chain) emerged from a study of neurological immune-mediated disorders. MiXCR, applied by TCRdb to the 5' RACE reads, yields one record per CDR3 protein. The repertoire holds around 30,000 distinct CDR3 sequences, with 4.6% as singletons. This clonotype was detected many times. The V gene's germline CDR1 is KGHSH and CDR2 LQKENI. CDR3 length equals 15 residues. The V end was cut by 0 bases, the J end by 1 base, with 9 bases between. The source is a man younger than 35 in good health. The rearrangement uses TRBV18 and TRBJ1-1, with TRBD1 as a possible D gene (5 bases). Specimen: PBMCs. Here the CDR3 reads CASSPPAGQNTEAFF. In nucleotides, the CDR3 is TGTGCCAGCTCACCACCAGCAGGGCAGAACACTGAAGCTTTCTTT.